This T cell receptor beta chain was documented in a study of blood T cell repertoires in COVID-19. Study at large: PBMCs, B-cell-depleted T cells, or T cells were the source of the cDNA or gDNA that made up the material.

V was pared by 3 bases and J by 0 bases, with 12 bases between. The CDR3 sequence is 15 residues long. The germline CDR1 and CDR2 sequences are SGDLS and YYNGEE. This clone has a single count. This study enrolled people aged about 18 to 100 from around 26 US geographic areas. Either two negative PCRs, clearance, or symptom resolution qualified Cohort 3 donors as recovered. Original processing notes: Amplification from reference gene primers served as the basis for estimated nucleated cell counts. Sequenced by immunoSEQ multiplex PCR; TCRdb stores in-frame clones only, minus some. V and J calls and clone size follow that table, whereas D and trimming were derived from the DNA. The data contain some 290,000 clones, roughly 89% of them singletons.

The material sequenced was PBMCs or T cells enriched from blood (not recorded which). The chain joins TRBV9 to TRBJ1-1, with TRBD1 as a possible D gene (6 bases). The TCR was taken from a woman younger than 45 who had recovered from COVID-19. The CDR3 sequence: CASSGRTVMNTEAFF. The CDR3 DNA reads TGTGCCAGCAGCGGGCGGACAGTGATGAACACTGAAGCTTTCTTT.